This TCR beta chain was observed in a study of OX40 agonist ivuxolimab in advanced cancers. General observations from the study: CD8+ T cells showed, on average, more clonal expansion than CD4+ cells.

Clones were sequenced by immunoSEQ multiplex PCR, and TCRdb holds only the in-frame ones, with some missing. The sample shows roughly 56,000 clones, roughly three quarters of them seen only once. Comment on this clone: Its antigen is as yet unknown.

Deletions cut 2 bases from V and 3 bases from J, with 11 bases between. The CDR3 is 15 amino acids. Per the germline V gene, CDR1 is SGHRS and CDR2 is YFSETQ. Sequences were derived from CD4+ or CD8+ T cells sorted from blood, sampled in a trial of the OX40 agonist ivuxolimab. This sequence joins TRBV5-1 and TRBJ2-2, with D perhaps TRBD1 (6 bases). The receptor's source is an adult with an advanced solid tumor such as melanoma, head and neck, liver or kidney cancer. The CDR3 protein is CASSFGGPDTGELFF. DNA of the CDR3: TGCGCCAGCAGCTTTGGGGGCCCGGACACCGGGGAGCTGTTTTTT. Combining the CDR3 with reference TRBV5-1 and TRBJ2-2 gives the whole variable domain KAGVTQTPRYLIKTRGQQVTLSCSPISGHRSVSWYQQTPGQGLQFLFEYFSETQRNKGNFPGRFSGRQFSNSRSEMNVSTLELGDSALYLCASSFGGPDTGELFFGEGSRLTVL.